A single sample gave rise to the 10 T cell receptor beta chains below, sequenced in a study of blood T cell repertoires in COVID-19. The repertoire was sequenced with immunoSEQ multiplex PCR; TCRdb's copy has only in-frame clones and lacks some. Of about 260,000 clones listed, around 90% are singletons. Sequenced material: peripheral blood. The source is a woman aged 40 to 55 with acute or convalescent COVID-19.

The chain has TRBV5-1 and TRBJ1-1; maybe TRBD1 (6 bases). Per germline, CDR1 SGHRS and CDR2 YFSETQ. Trimming removed 7 bases from V and 2 bases from J, with 12 bases in between. The CDR3 sequence is 13 residues long. The CDR3 region has the DNA TGCGCCAGCGGTGGGGGGGGCAACACTGAAGCTTTCTTT. Translation: CASGGGGNTEAFF.

This chain connects TRBV4-1 to TRBJ2-5; 7 bases are a match to TRBD1. Germline CDR1 reads MGHRA; CDR2 reads YSYEKL. The CDR3 has 15 amino acids. Trimming at V came to 4 bases and at J to 0 bases, leaving 5 bases not matched to a gene. CDR3 loop: CASSPRTGYQETQYF. Written as DNA, the CDR3 is TGCGCCAGCAGCCCACGGACAGGCTACCAAGAGACCCAGTACTTC.

This chain links TRBV5-1 with TRBJ1-1; D not certain. This CDR3 has 14 residues. Germline-derived CDR1 and CDR2 are SGHRS and YFSETQ. Trimming shortened V by 2 bases and J by 4 bases, and 12 bases separated the two germline ends. For the CDR3, the DNA is TGCGCCAGCAGCTTTCGAGGCGGCGGCACTGAAGCTTTCTTT. Translation: CASSFRGGGTEAFF. The variable domain in full, with the rest retrieved from reference TRBV5-1 and TRBJ1-1, is KAGVTQTPRYLIKTRGQQVTLSCSPISGHRSVSWYQQTPGQGLQFLFEYFSETQRNKGNFPGRFSGRQFSNSRSEMNVSTLELGDSALYLCASSFRGGGTEAFFGQGTRLTVV.

The chain uses TRBV20-1 and TRBJ1-2; maybe TRBD1 (5 bases). CDR3 size: 14 residues. Germline CDR1 is DFQATT and CDR2 is SNEGSKA (reference sequence). The V end lost 3 bases, the J end lost 2 bases, and 13 bases lay between the germline ends. CDR3 DNA: TGCAGTGCTAGTCAGGGCACCCTGAACTATGGCTACACCTTC. Translating gives CSASQGTLNYGYTF.

The chain links TRBV7-9 to TRBJ2-1, with 12 bases fitting TRBD2. CDR3 length equals 17 residues. Germline CDR1 is SEHNR and CDR2 is FQNEAQ (reference sequence). J gave up 10 bases and V 5 bases, and 15 bases lay outside the gene matches. The CDR3 DNA sequence: TGTGCCAGCAGCCCCCAGGCTAGCGGGGGGGCCGTCGGGGAGCAGTTCTTC. Encoded protein: CASSPQASGGAVGEQFF.

The rearrangement links TRBV4-1 to TRBJ1-3, with 8 bases matching TRBD1. V was pared by 4 bases and J by 1 base, with 6 bases of the junction left unmatched. There are 16 residues in the CDR3. Germline-derived CDR1 and CDR2 are MGHRA and YSYEKL. DNA for the CDR3: TGCGCCAGCAGCCGCTTAGACAGGGGTTCTGGAAACACCATATATTTT. Translated: CASSRLDRGSGNTIYF.

This chain uses TRBV7-2 with TRBJ1-3, with D possibly TRBD1 on 6 matching bases. Trimming left V 4 bases short and J 0 bases short, with 10 bases between. The V gene's germline CDR1 is SGHTA and CDR2 FQGNSA. The CDR3 length is 15 residues. The CDR3 sequence: CASSSQGSSGNTIYF. CDR3 DNA: TGTGCCAGCAGCTCACAGGGTAGCTCTGGAAACACCATATATTTT.

This clone was picked up one time. The chain uses TRBV3-1 (or the pseudogene TRBV3-2) and TRBJ1-3; D unresolved. The CDR3 spans 13 residues. V was cut by 0 bases and J by 4 bases, with 4 bases left in between. Germline V gene lookup returns CDR1 LGHDT and CDR2 YNNKEL (reference sequence). This CDR3 reads CASSQDPGNTIYF. The CDR3 DNA sequence: TGTGCCAGCAGCCAAGATCCAGGAAACACCATATATTTT.

The chain carries TRBV28 and TRBJ1-6; no reliable D call. V was shortened by 6 bases and J by 5 bases, with 14 bases between the two germline ends. CDR1 is MDHEN, CDR2 SYDVKM, per germline. This CDR3 contains 15 residues. CDR3 nucleotide sequence: TGTGCCAGCAGAACACCCTCGAAACATAATTCACCCCTCCACTTT. This translates into CASRTPSKHNSPLHF.

This chain joins TRBV27 and TRBJ1-4; TRBD1 is a possible D gene (6 bases). The CDR3 extends over 14 amino acids. CDR1 is MNHEY, CDR2 SMNVEV, per germline (reference sequence). V gave up 6 bases and J gave up 2 bases, with 10 bases separating them. DNA of the CDR3: TGTGCCAGCAGACCTGACAGGACTAATGAAAAACTGTTTTTT. Its protein product is CASRPDRTNEKLFF.